This note documents a single T cell receptor beta chain sequence. The antigen is undetermined. Researchers took RNA transcripts and amplified the TCR beta CDR3 regions from them. When the TCR CDR3 underwent first-round RT-PCR, the HTBI primer set was used. TCRdb re-called the multiplex PCR reads with MiXCR, one entry per CDR3 protein. Among over 400,000 distinct CDR3 sequences listed, approximately 22% were seen once. This sample is drawn from a study of T cells in Graves' hyperthyroidism and ophthalmopathy. V trimming: 2 bases; J trimming: 7 bases; junction bases outside the gene matches: 6. Germline assignment: CDR1 SGHRS and CDR2 YFSETQ. The CDR3 contains 15 residues. Subjects with ophthalmopathy showed a Clinical Activity Score no lower than 3, a NOSPECS grade no lower than 4, and a duration shorter than 3 months. Diagnostic assessment was based on clinical symptoms, serum thyroxine and TRAb, thyroid ultrasound and orbital computed tomography.

Whole-study findings and limits: Most thyroid clonotypes expanded above 0.001 were also detected in blood.

What was sequenced was blood. J is TRBJ1-1 and V is TRBV5-1; 12 bases match TRBD1. The source of this sequence is a woman in her 70s with Graves' ophthalmopathy. As DNA, the CDR3 is TGCGCCAGCAGCTTCGGGACAGGGGGCTTTGGTGAAGCTTTCTTT. This codes for CASSFGTGGFGEAFF.